This T cell receptor (beta chain) was identified during a study of shared T cell receptors in the human thymus. Assay: immunoSEQ multiplex PCR; the TCRdb copy retains only in-frame clones and omits some. Of over 450,000 clones listed, 75% to 85% were seen once; the top ten hold 0.013%. V lost 1 base and J lost 0, with 5 bases in between. This CDR3 contains 13 residues. Per the germline V gene, CDR1 is SGHDT and CDR2 is YYEEEE. This sample also belongs to another study, concerning human thymus T cells.

Material: thymocytes. The chain carries TRBV5-6 and TRBJ2-7; tentatively, D is TRBD1 (5 bases). The receptor was isolated from a boy in the first two years of life with a congenital heart defect. The CDR3 coding sequence is TGTGCCAGCAGCTTGCAGGGCTCCTACGAGCAGTACTTC. It codes for CASSLQGSYEQYF.